This T cell receptor beta chain originates from a study of blood T cell repertoires in COVID-19. Germline CDR1 SNHLY, CDR2 FYNNEI. After removal of 6 bases from V and 4 bases from J, the junction contained 11 bases not matched to a gene. The CDR3 loop spans 16 amino acids. Sequenced by immunoSEQ multiplex PCR; TCRdb stores in-frame clones only, minus some. The sample holds over 200,000 clones; 85% to 90% are singletons and the top ten take roughly 2.5%. The sequencing input was peripheral blood. The sequence was obtained from a woman aged 60 to 75 with acute or convalescent COVID-19. The chain has TRBV2 and TRBJ1-2, with 10 bases fitting TRBD1. DNA of the CDR3: TGTGCCAGCAGCCATTACCCCCGACAGGGGGCCTATGGCTACACCTTC. This translates into CASSHYPRQGAYGYTF.